This T cell receptor beta chain was recovered during a study of blood T cells in healthy people across ages. V was pared by 5 bases and J by 7 bases, with 23 bases between. This CDR3 is 16 amino acids long. CDR1 and CDR2 from the germline V gene are SGHTA and FQGTGA. Alongside a J-beta primer mix, a sample-barcoded 5' primer served in a second PCR lasting about 7 to 11 cycles. Each sample yielded at least 2.5 million CDR3-containing paired-end reads. TCRdb redid the calling of the 5' RACE reads with MiXCR, one entry per CDR3 protein. Altogether some 1.5 million distinct CDR3 sequences are present, around 40% being singletons, with the ten largest covering approximately 4.1%.

The sample taken for sequencing was blood. The V and J genes are TRBV7-3 and TRBJ1-2, with D possibly TRBD1 on 6 matching bases. This TCR was sampled from a woman between 18 and 30 years old in good health. DNA for the CDR3: TGTGCCAGCAGCGAAACCGGGACACCGAGTCCGGGTGGCTACACCTTC. This sequence encodes CASSETGTPSPGGYTF.